The 6 T cell receptor beta chains below all came from one sample that was sequenced in a study of memory CD4+ T cells and cytomegalovirus serostatus. Single viable CD3+CD4+CD8-CD45RO+ cells were sorted as the memory CD4+ T cells. TCRdb keeps only in-frame clones here, not all; method: immunoSEQ multiplex PCR. The data contain approximately 41,000 clones, roughly four fifths of them singletons. The sample comprised memory CD4+ T cells from blood. All receptors come from an adult in good health and CMV-seronegative.

The chain couples TRBV28 to TRBJ2-7; 8 nucleotides match TRBD1. With V trimmed by 4 bases and J by 3 bases, 5 bases remained unmatched. From germline, CDR1 is MDHEN and CDR2 SYDVKM. The CDR3 runs to 14 residues. CDR3 nucleotides: TGTGCCAGCAGTTCGCCAGGGGGCAGCTACGAGCAGTACTTC. It yields the protein CASSSPGGSYEQYF.

The chain has TRBV5-6 and TRBJ1-2; tentatively, D is TRBD1 (6 bases). CDR3 length equals 14 residues. The V end was cut by 0 bases, the J end by 8 bases, with 14 bases between. CDR1 and CDR2 (germline): SGHDT, YYEEEE. The CDR3 coding sequence is TGTGCCAGCAGCTTGGAGGCGGGGGCGCGCGGCTACACCTTC. It codes for CASSLEAGARGYTF.

The V and J genes are TRBV5-4 and TRBJ2-7; TRBD2 aligns across 7 bases. Germline V gene lookup returns CDR1 SGHNT and CDR2 YYREEE (reference sequence). V lost 1 base, J lost 0 bases, and 4 bases stayed unmatched. The CDR3 loop spans 15 amino acids. The CDR3 nucleotides read TGTGCCAGCAGCTTGTCCAGCGGGACCTCCTACGAGCAGTACTTC. Protein sequence: CASSLSSGTSYEQYF. The complete variable domain, with remaining parts taken from reference TRBV5-4 and TRBJ2-7, reads ETGVTQSPTHLIKTRGQQVTLRCSSQSGHNTVSWYQQALGQGPQFIFQYYREEENGRGNFPPRFSGLQFPNYSSELNVNALELDDSALYLCASSLSSGTSYEQYFGPGTRLTVT.

This chain joins TRBV18 and TRBJ2-2; D gene uncertain. The V and J ends lost 0 bases and 5 bases respectively, with 7 bases between them. CDR1 is KGHSH and CDR2 is LQKENI in the germline V gene. CDR3 size: 14 residues. The chain's CDR3 is CASSPPSETGELFF. As DNA, the CDR3 is TGTGCCAGCTCACCACCTTCCGAGACCGGGGAGCTGTTTTTT.

This clone came up once. The rearrangement links TRBV30 to TRBJ2-1, with D possibly matching TRBD2 (6 bases). The ends were cut back, 4 bases at V and 0 bases at J, with 10 bases in the middle. The CDR3 is 14 residues long. Germline CDR1 reads GTSNPN; CDR2 reads SVGIG (reference sequence). In DNA, the CDR3 is TGTGCCTGGAAGGGAGGCGGCTCCTACAATGAGCAGTTCTTC. This translates into CAWKGGGSYNEQFF. Drawing the rest from reference TRBV30 and TRBJ2-1, the complete variable domain is SQTIHQWPATLVQPVGSPLSLECTVEGTSNPNLYWYRQAAGRGLQLLFYSVGIGQISSEVPQNLSASRPQDRQFILSSKKLLLSDSGFYLCAWKGGGSYNEQFFGPGTRLTVL.

This clone was picked up a small number of times. The chain links TRBV2 to TRBJ2-1, with 8 bases aligning to TRBD2. The germline gives CDR1 SNHLY, CDR2 FYNNEI. CDR3 length: 14 residues. The V segment lost 6 bases and the J segment 10 bases; nucleotides outside the gene matches: 11. CDR3 in DNA: TGTGCCAGCAGCCGAATCGGGAGGGGGGAAGAGCAGTTCTTC. Translation: CASSRIGRGEEQFF.